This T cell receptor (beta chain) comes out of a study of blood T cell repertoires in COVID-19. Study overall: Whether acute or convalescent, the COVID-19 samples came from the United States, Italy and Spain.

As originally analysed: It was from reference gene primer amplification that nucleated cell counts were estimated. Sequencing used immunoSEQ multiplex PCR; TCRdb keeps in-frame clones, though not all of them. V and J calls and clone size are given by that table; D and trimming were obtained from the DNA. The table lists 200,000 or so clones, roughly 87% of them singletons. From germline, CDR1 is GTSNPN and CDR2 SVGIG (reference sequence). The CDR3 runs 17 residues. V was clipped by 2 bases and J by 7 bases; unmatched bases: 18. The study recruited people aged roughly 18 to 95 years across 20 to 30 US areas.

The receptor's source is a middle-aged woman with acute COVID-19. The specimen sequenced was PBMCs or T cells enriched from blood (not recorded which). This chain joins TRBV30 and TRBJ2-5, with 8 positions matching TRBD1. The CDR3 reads CAWSRRQGSGVRGTQYF. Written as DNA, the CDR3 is TGTGCCTGGAGTCGAAGACAGGGGTCCGGGGTTAGGGGGACCCAGTACTTC.